This T cell receptor (beta chain) was obtained from a study of technical replicates of blood from a few donors. This table comes from immunoSEQ multiplex PCR, and its TCRdb copy is limited to in-frame clones, with some not included. Of fewer than 60,000 clones listed, roughly nine tenths are singletons. The J segment lost 10 bases and the V segment lost 2 bases, leaving 9 bases of the junction unmatched. The CDR3 totals 15 residues. CDR1 is LGHNA, CDR2 YSLEER, per germline. The chain links TRBV4-3 to TRBJ2-1; TRBD2 aligns across 9 bases. Sequenced sample: PBMCs. The sequence came from a human donor in good health. Some clones in this sample may be carry-over from other donors' samples. Here the CDR3 DNA reads TGCGCCAGCAGCCAAACTAGCGGGCCTTTTATAGAGCAGTTCTTC. Translation gives CASSQTSGPFIEQFF.